This TCR beta chain is drawn from a study of blood T cell repertoires in COVID-19. Overall study: The analysed material was cDNA or gDNA that came from T cells, B-cell-depleted T cells, or PBMCs.

Trimming took 8 bases from V and 2 from J, leaving 7 bases between them. The CDR3 length is 13 residues. Germline-derived CDR1 and CDR2 are MNHEY and SMNVEV (reference sequence). The authors' processing: From reference gene primer amplification, estimates of nucleated cell counts were derived. This table comes from immunoSEQ multiplex PCR, and its TCRdb copy is limited to in-frame clones, with some not included. D and trimming were read from the DNA, whereas the V and J calls and clone size are those reported in that table. Of 150,000 to 200,000 clones listed, 88% are singletons. This clonotype was sampled from a woman under 30 who had recovered from COVID-19. The gene calls are TRBV27 and TRBJ1-6, with D tentatively TRBD1 (5 bases). Material for sequencing was PBMCs or T cells enriched from blood (not recorded which). The CDR3 loop is CASGGTYNSPLHF. CDR3 nucleotides: TGTGCCAGCGGGGGGACCTATAATTCACCCCTCCACTTT.